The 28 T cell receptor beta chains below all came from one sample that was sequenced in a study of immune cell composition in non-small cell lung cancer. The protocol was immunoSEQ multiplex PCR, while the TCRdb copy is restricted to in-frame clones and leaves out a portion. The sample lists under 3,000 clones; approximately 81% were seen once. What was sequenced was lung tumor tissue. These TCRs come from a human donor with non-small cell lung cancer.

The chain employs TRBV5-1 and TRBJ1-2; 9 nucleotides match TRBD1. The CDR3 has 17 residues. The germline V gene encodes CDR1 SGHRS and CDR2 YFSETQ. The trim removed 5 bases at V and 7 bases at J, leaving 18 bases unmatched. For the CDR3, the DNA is TGCGCCAGCAGAGTTGTGAGGGGACAGGGACCCTCCGGTGGCTACACCTTC. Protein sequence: CASRVVRGQGPSGGYTF.

For the CDR3, the DNA is TGTGCCAGCAGCTACAAGGACACGAACACTGAAGCTTTCTTT. It codes for CASSYKDTNTEAFF. The chain recombines TRBV13 with TRBJ1-1, with a possible D match to TRBD1 (5 bases). The CDR3 runs to 14 residues. Germline V gene data show CDR1 as PRHDT and CDR2 as FYEKMQ (reference sequence). V was cut by 4 bases and J by 1 base, with 10 bases left in between. Based on the CDR3 plus reference TRBV13 and TRBJ1-1, the full variable domain is AAGVIQSPRHLIKEKRETATLKCYPIPRHDTVYWYQQGPGQDPQFLISFYEKMQSDKGSIPDRFSAQQFSDYHSELNMSSLELGDSALYFCASSYKDTNTEAFFGQGTRLTVV.

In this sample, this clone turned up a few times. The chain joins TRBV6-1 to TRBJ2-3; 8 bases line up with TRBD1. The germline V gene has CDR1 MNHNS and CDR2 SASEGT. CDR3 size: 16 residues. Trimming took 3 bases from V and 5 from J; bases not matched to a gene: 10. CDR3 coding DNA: TGTGCCAGCAGTGACAACCGGGACAGGACTAAAGATACGCAGTATTTT. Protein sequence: CASSDNRDRTKDTQYF.

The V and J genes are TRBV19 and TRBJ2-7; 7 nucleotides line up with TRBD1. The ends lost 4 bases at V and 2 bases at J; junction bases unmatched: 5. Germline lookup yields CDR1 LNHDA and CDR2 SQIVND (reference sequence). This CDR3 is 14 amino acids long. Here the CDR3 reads CASSRPGGTYEQYF. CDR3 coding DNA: TGTGCCAGTAGTAGGCCAGGGGGTACCTACGAGCAGTACTTC.

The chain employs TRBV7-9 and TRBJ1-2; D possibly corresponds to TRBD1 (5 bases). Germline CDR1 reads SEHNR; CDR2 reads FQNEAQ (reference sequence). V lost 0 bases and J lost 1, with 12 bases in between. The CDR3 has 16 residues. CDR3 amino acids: CASSLARVDSNYGYTF. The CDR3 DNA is TGTGCCAGCAGCTTAGCACGGGTAGACAGTAACTATGGCTACACCTTC. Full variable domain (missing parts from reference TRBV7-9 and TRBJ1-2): DTGVSQNPRHKITKRGQNVTFRCDPISEHNRLYWYRQTLGQGPEFLTYFQNEAQLEKSRLLSDRFSAERPKGSFSTLEIQRTEQGDSAMYLCASSLARVDSNYGYTFGSGTRLTVV.

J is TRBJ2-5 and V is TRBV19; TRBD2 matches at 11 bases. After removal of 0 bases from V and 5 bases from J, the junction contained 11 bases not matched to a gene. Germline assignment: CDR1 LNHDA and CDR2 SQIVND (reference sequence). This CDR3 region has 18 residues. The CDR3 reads CASSIDRGSGGVRETQYF. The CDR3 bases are TGTGCCAGTAGTATAGATCGGGGTAGCGGGGGGGTTCGGGAGACCCAGTACTTC.

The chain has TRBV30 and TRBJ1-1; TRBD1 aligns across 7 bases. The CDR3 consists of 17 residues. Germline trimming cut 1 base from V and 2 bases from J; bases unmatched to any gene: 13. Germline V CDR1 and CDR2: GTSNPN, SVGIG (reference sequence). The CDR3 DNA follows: TGTGCCTGGAGTGCTACTCCAGGGGGGCAAAGAAACACTGAAGCTTTCTTT. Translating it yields CAWSATPGGQRNTEAFF.

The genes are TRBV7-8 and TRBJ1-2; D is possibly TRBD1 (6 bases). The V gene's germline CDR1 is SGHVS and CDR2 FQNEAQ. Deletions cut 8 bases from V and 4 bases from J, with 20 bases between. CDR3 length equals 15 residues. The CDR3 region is CASHPGGGRSYGYTF. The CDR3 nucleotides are TGTGCCAGCCACCCCGGGGGGGGCAGGAGCTATGGCTACACCTTC.

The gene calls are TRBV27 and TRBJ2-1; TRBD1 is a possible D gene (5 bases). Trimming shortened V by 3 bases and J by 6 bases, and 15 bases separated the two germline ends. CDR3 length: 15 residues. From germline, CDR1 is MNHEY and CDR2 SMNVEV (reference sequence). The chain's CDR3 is CASSFPGRQGNEQFF. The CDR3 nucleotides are TGTGCCAGCAGTTTCCCGGGCAGGCAGGGCAATGAGCAGTTCTTC.

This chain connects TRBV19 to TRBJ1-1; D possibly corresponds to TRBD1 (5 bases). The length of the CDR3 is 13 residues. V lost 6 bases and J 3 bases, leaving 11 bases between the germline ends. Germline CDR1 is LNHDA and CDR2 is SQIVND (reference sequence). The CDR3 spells CASRFTGYTEAFF. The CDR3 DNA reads TGTGCCAGTAGGTTTACAGGTTACACTGAAGCTTTCTTT.

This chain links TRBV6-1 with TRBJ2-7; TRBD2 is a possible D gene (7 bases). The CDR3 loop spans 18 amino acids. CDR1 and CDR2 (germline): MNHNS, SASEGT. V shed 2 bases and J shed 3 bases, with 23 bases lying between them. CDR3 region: CASSEIVPGGHSGYEQYF. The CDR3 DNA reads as TGTGCCAGCAGTGAAATTGTCCCGGGGGGCCACTCTGGCTACGAGCAGTACTTC.

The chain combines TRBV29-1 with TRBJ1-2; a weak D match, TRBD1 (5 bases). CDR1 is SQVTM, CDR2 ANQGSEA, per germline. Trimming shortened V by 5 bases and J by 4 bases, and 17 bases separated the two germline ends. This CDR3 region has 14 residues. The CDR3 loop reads CSVPWAQGGYGYTF. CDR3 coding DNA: TGCAGCGTTCCATGGGCCCAGGGAGGCTATGGCTACACCTTC.

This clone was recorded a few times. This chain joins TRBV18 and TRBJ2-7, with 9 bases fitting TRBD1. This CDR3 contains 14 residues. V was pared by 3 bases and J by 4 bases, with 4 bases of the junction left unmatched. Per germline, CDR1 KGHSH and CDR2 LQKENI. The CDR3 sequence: CASSPPGQGYEQYF. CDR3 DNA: TGTGCCAGCTCACCTCCGGGACAGGGATACGAGCAGTACTTC.

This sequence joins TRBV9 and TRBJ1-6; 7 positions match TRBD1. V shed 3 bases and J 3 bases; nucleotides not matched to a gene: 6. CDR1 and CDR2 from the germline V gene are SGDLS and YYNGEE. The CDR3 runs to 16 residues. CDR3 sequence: CASSARQGLYNSPLHF. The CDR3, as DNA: TGTGCCAGCAGCGCCCGACAGGGACTCTATAATTCACCCCTCCACTTT. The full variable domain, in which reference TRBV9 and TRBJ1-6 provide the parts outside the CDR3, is DSGVTQTPKHLITATGQRVTLRCSPRSGDLSVYWYQQSLDQGLQFLIQYYNGEERAKGNILERFSAQQFPDLHSELNLSSLELGDSALYFCASSARQGLYNSPLHFGNGTRLTVT.

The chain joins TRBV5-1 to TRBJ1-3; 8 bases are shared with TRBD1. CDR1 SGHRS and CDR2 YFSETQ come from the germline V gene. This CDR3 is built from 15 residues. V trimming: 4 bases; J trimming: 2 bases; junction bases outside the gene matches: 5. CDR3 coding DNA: TGCGCCAGCAGCACCACAGGGGGACCTGGAAACACCATATATTTT. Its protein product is CASSTTGGPGNTIYF.

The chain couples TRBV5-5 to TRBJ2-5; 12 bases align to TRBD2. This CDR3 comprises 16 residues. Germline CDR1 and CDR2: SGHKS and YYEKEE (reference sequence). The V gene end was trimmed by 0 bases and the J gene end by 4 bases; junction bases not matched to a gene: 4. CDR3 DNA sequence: TGTGCCAGCAGCTTGGCGCTAGCGGGGGGGCGAGAGACCCAGTACTTC. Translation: CASSLALAGGRETQYF.

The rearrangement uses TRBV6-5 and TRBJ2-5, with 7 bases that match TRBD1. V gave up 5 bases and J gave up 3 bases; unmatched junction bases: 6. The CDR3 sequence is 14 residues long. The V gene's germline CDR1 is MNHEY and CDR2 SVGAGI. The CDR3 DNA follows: TGTGCCAGCAGTCCGGGACAGATTAAAGAGACCCAGTACTTC. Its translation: CASSPGQIKETQYF.

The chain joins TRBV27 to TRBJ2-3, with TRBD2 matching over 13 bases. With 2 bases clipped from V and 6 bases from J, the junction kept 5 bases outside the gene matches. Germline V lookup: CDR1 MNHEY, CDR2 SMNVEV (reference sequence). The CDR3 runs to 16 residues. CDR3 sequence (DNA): TGTGCCAGCAGTTTAACTAGCGGGGGGGCAGGGGATACGCAGTATTTT. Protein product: CASSLTSGGAGDTQYF.

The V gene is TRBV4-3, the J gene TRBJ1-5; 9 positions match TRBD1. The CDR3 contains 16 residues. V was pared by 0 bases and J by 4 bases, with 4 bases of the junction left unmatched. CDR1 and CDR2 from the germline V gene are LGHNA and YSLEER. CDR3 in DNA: TGCGCCAGCAGCCAAGATTCGACAGGGGGGAATCAGCCCCAGCATTTT. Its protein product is CASSQDSTGGNQPQHF.

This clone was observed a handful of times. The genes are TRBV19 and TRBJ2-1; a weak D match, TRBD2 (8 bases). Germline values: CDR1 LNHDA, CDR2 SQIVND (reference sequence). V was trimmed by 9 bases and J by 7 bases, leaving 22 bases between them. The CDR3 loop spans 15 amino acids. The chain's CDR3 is CASTGRAQGRNEQFF. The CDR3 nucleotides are TGTGCCAGCACCGGGAGGGCACAGGGGCGTAATGAGCAGTTCTTC.

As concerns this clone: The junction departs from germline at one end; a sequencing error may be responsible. The CDR3 nucleotides read TGTGCCAGCAGATTAGCTTTACGGCGGGGGGGAATTGTACGGACCGGGGAGCTGTTTTTT. Encoded protein: CASRLALRRGGIVRTGELFF. The chain recombines TRBV11-3 with TRBJ2-2; 9 bases fit TRBD2. The CDR3 sequence is 20 residues long. The V gene's germline CDR1 is SGHNT and CDR2 YENEEA.

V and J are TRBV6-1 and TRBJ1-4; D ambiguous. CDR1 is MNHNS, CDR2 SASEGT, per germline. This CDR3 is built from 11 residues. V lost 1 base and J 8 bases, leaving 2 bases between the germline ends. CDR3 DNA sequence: TGTGCCAGCAGTGAAGTAGAAAAACTGTTTTTT. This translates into CASSEVEKLFF.

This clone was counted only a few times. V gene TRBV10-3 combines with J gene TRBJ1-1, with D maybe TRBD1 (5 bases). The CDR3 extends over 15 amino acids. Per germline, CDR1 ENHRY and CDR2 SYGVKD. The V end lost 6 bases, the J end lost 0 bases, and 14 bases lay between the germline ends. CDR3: CAISKQRQLNTEAFF. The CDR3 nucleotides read TGTGCCATCAGCAAACAACGACAGTTGAACACTGAAGCTTTCTTT.

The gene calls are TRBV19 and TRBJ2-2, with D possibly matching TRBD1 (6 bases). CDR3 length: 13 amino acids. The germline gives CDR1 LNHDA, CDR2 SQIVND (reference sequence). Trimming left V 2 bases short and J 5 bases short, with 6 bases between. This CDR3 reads CASSIQGTGELFF. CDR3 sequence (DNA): TGTGCCAGTAGTATACAGGGGACCGGGGAGCTGTTTTTT.

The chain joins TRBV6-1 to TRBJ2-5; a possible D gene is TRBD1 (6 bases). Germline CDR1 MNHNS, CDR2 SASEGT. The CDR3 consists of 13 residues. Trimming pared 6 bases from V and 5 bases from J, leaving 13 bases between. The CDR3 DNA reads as TGTGCCAGCAGACAGGGCCTCCGGGAGACCCAGTACTTC. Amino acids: CASRQGLRETQYF.

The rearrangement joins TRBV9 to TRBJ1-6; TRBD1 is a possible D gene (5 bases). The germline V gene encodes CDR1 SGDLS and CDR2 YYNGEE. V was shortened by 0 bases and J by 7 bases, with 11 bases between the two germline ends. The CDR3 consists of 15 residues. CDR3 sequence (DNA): TGTGCCAGCAGCGTAGAAAGGAACAGGAATTCACCCCTCCACTTT. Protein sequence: CASSVERNRNSPLHF.

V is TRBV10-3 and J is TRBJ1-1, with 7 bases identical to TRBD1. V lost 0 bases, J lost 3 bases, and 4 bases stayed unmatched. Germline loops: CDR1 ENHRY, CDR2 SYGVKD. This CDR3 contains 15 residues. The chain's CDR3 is CAISESTGRHTEAFF. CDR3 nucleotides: TGTGCCATCAGTGAGTCGACAGGGAGGCACACTGAAGCTTTCTTT.

CDR3 sequence: CASSFPGTGSYGYTF. CDR3 nucleotide sequence: TGTGCCAGCAGCTTTCCCGGGACAGGGAGCTATGGCTACACCTTC. The chain combines TRBV5-6 with TRBJ1-2, with 9 bases that match TRBD1. The germline CDR1 and CDR2 sequences are SGHDT and YYEEEE. Losses at the gene ends were 2 bases for V and 4 bases for J; bases not matched to a gene: 6. This CDR3 spans 15 amino acids.